The 4 T cell receptor beta chains below all came from one sample that was sequenced in a study of prognosis after radiotherapy for stage I lung cancer. Amplification of TCR beta CDR3 from genomic DNA used two-round multiplex PCR. First-round PCR employed TRBV- and TRBJ-specific primers for each gene. A single record per CDR3 protein comes from TCRdb applying MiXCR to the multiplex PCR reads. The table lists tens of thousands of distinct CDR3 sequences, approximately 39% of them singletons, with more than 25% in the top ten. The input for sequencing was PBMCs, taken before or after stereotactic body radiation therapy (not recorded which). These receptor sequences come from a donor at least 50 years old with non-small cell lung cancer.

Many counts were recorded for this clonotype. The V gene is TRBV5-8, the J gene TRBJ2-5; 11 bases agree with TRBD1. Germline CDR1 and CDR2: SGHTS and YDEGEE. After removal of 6 bases from V and 8 bases from J, the junction contained 12 bases not matched to a gene. CDR3 size: 15 residues. In nucleotides, the CDR3 is TGTGCCAGCACCTTCCGGACAGGGGGCCGTTCAACCCAGTACTTC. Amino acid sequence: CASTFRTGGRSTQYF.

Regarding this clonotype: The conserved closing phenylalanine or tryptophan is absent in this CDR3, likely reflecting a read error. V gene TRBV4-2 combines with J gene TRBJ2-1; D remains unclear. CDR1 and CDR2 from the germline V gene are LGHNA and YNFKEQ. Trimming pared 4 bases from V and 0 bases from J, leaving 10 bases between. This CDR3 has 15 residues. This chain's CDR3 is CASSPQEDSYNEQFL. The CDR3 DNA is TGTGCCAGCAGCCCCCAAGAGGACTCCTACAATGAGCAGTTCCTC.

This rearrangement joins TRBV28 to TRBJ2-7, with TRBD2 matching 12 bases. V shed 1 base, J shed 4 bases, and the junction held 5 bases outside the gene matches. The CDR3 runs to 16 residues. Germline-derived CDR1 and CDR2 are MDHEN and SYDVKM. The CDR3 nucleotides read TGTGCCAGCAGTTTATCTCTAGCGGGAGGGCCGTACGAGCAGTACTTC. Protein product: CASSLSLAGGPYEQYF.

This clonotype occurred a few times. One base away lies a much larger clone, so this may be a sequencing read error. This chain connects TRBV10-3 to TRBJ2-3; 11 nucleotides agree with TRBD2. The V gene end was trimmed by 3 bases and the J gene end by 4 bases; junction bases not matched to a gene: 15. From germline, CDR1 is ENHRY and CDR2 SYGVKD. The CDR3 is 19 amino acids. The CDR3 protein is CAISDFSGRAYLLADTQYF. CDR3 in DNA: TGTGCCATCAGTGACTTTAGCGGGAGGGCCTATTTATTGGCAGATACGCAGTATTTT.